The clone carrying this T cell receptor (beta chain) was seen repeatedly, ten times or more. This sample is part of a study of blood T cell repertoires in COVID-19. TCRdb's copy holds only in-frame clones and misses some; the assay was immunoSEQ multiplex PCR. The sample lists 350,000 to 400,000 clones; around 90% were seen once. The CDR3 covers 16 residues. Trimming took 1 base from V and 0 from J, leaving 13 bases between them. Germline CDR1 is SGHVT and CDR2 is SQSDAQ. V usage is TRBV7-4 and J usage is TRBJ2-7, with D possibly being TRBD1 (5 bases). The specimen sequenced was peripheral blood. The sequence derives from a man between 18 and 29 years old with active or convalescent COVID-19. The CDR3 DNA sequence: TGTGCCAGCAGCTTAGAACCAGAACAGGTCTCCTACGAGCAGTACTTC. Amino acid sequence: CASSLEPEQVSYEQYF.